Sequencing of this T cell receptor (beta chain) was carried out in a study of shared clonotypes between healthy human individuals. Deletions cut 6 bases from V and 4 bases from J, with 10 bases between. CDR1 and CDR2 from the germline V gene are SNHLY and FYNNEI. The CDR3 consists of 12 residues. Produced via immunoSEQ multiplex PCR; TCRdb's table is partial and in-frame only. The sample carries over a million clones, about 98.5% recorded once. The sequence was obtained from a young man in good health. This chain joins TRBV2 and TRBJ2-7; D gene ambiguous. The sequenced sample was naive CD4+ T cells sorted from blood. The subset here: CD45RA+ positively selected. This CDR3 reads CASRTNSYEQYF. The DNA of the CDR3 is TGTGCCAGCAGGACCAACTCGTACGAGCAGTACTTC.